This T cell receptor beta chain appears in the sequencing data of a study of molecular identifiers for immune sequencing clone quantification. Naive CD8 T cells were sorted, and the gate applied was CD8+CD4-CCR7+CD45RA+. The CDR3 length is 19 residues. Losses at the gene ends were 0 bases for V and 5 bases for J; bases not matched to a gene: 10. Germline lookup yields CDR1 LGHNA and CDR2 YSLEER. TCRdb called the PCR reads again in MiXCR, with one record for every CDR3 protein. Of about half a million distinct CDR3 sequences listed, roughly 23% are singletons. The clonotype was recovered from a human donor in good health. Some libraries in this study had Jurkat cell RNA spiked in. The chain links TRBV4-3 to TRBJ2-5, with 15 nucleotides matching TRBD2. The sample taken for sequencing was naive CD8+ T cells from blood, with Jurkat cell RNA spiked in. Indicated subset: FACS-sorted CD8+CD4-CCR7+CD45RA+ naive T cells. The CDR3 coding sequence is TGCGCCAGCAGCCAAGATCTAGGACTAGCGGGGGGGTCTAGTGAGACCCAGTACTTC. Protein sequence: CASSQDLGLAGGSSETQYF.